This TCR beta chain emerged from a study of response to subunit inactivated influenza vaccine. Findings and limits, study-wide: Only a handful of new T cells, the authors suggested, are recruited with each seasonal influenza vaccination.

This clonotype was counted a few times. Its antigen is as yet unknown. The V gene's germline CDR1 is MNHEY and CDR2 SVGAGI. The CDR3 totals 14 residues. V gave up 4 bases and J gave up 3 bases, with 12 bases separating them. TCRdb independently ran MiXCR on the RT-PCR reads; one entry per CDR3 protein. The sample yields under 850,000 distinct CDR3 sequences, less than 20% seen once. The chain carries TRBV6-5 and TRBJ1-1; no clear D. The TCR comes from a man between 50 and 59 years old who received an inactivated influenza vaccine. The sample consisted of PBMCs from blood, taken 4 to 6 days after vaccination. The CDR3: CASSSQPGDTEAFF. CDR3 sequence (DNA): TGTGCCAGCAGTTCCCAGCCGGGAGACACTGAAGCTTTCTTT.